This TCR beta chain was captured in a study of cytomegalovirus exposure and HLA in healthy donors. Findings of the study overall: In presence/absence analyses, roughly uniform sequencing depth across donors was assumed. According to the study, some 160 TCR beta chains were cytomegalovirus-associated.

Amplification used 60 Vbeta primers and 13 Jbeta primers. The repertoire was sequenced with immunoSEQ multiplex PCR; TCRdb's copy has only in-frame clones and lacks some. The sample has 150,000 to 160,000 clones, over 65% seen once. Per germline, CDR1 MNHEY and CDR2 SVGAGI. Trimming took 6 bases from V and 1 from J, leaving 10 bases between them. CDR3 length: 13 amino acids. For this clone: Its matching antigen is unknown.

This TCR came from a man aged 25-45 years in good health and CMV-seronegative. The rearrangement uses TRBV6-5 and TRBJ2-7; unclear D gene. The sequenced sample was PBMCs. CDR3 amino acids: CASSLRDSYEQYF. The CDR3 nucleotides are TGTGCCAGCAGCTTACGAGATTCCTACGAGCAGTACTTC.